The rows below give T cell receptor beta chains drawn from one sample of a study of T-cell reconstitution after alpha-beta-depleted transplantation in children. One entry per CDR3 protein, called by TCRdb with MiXCR from the PCR reads. The sample includes about 270,000 distinct CDR3 sequences, about 10% of them seen just once. This sample comprised PBMCs from the stem cell graft donor, obtained from the stem cell graft. The origin of the receptors is a human donor who donated a stem cell graft to a child with SCID. Both conserved end residues are part of each CDR3. Fields, in order: V gene, clone size, D gene, J gene, CDR3 length, CDR3 DNA, CDR3 protein. A D gene is named only where the DNA matches it firmly. Size is stated for part of the rows, as once, few or many counts, or as a class when the clone is expanded.

V gene: TRBV12-3/TRBV12-4
clone size: .
D gene: TRBD2
J gene: TRBJ2-1
CDR3 length: 14
CDR3 DNA: TGTGCCACTGGGGGCGGGGGGGGGTACAATGAGCAGTTCTTC
CDR3 protein: CATGGGGGYNEQFF

V gene: TRBV5-6
clone size: few
D gene: TRBD1
J gene: TRBJ1-1
CDR3 length: 14
CDR3 DNA: TGTGCCAGCAGCCTAGAACAGGGGGGAGCTGAAGCTTTCTTT
CDR3 protein: CASSLEQGGAEAFF

V gene: TRBV29-1
clone size: .
D gene: TRBD2
J gene: TRBJ2-3
CDR3 length: 13
CDR3 DNA: TGCAGCGTTGACGGGGGGGTCACAGATACGCAGTATTTT
CDR3 protein: CSVDGGVTDTQYF

V gene: TRBV5-1
clone size: few
D gene: .
J gene: TRBJ2-3
CDR3 length: 15
CDR3 DNA: TGCGCCAGCAGCTTGGACAAGCGAAGCACAGATACGCAGTATTTT
CDR3 protein: CASSLDKRSTDTQYF

V gene: TRBV6-5
clone size: few
D gene: .
J gene: TRBJ2-7
CDR3 length: 17
CDR3 DNA: TGTGCCAGCAGTAACTTGGGGACCTTGGGGATGAAGAACGAGCAGTACTTC
CDR3 protein: CASSNLGTLGMKNEQYF

V gene: TRBV12-3/TRBV12-4
clone size: .
D gene: .
J gene: TRBJ1-1
CDR3 length: 13
CDR3 DNA: TGTGCCAGCAGTTTAGCGGTTGGAGGGGGAGCTTTCTTT
CDR3 protein: CASSLAVGGGAFF

V gene: TRBV7-3
clone size: few
D gene: TRBD1
J gene: TRBJ2-3
CDR3 length: 19
CDR3 DNA: TGTGCCAGCAGCTTAACAGGAGCGTCAGGGGGCATGGGCACAGATACGCAGTATTTT
CDR3 protein: CASSLTGASGGMGTDTQYF

V gene: TRBV6-4
clone size: .
D gene: TRBD2
J gene: TRBJ2-3
CDR3 length: 17
CDR3 DNA: TGTGCCAGCAGTGACTCGAAGACTAGCGGGGGGGTGGATACGCAGTATTTT
CDR3 protein: CASSDSKTSGGVDTQYF

V gene: TRBV3-1
clone size: many
D gene: .
J gene: TRBJ2-2
CDR3 length: 15
CDR3 DNA: TGTGCCAGCAGCCGGGCCGACAGAAACACCGGGGAGCTGTTTTTT
CDR3 protein: CASSRADRNTGELFF

V gene: TRBV15
clone size: .
D gene: .
J gene: TRBJ2-7
CDR3 length: 14
CDR3 DNA: TGTGCCACCTCAGAGACAGGACTATCCTACGAGCAGTACTTC
CDR3 protein: CATSETGLSYEQYF

V gene: TRBV5-4
clone size: .
D gene: .
J gene: TRBJ2-7
CDR3 length: 16
CDR3 DNA: TGTGCCAGCAGCTTGTCCGGGACAACAAAAGGGAGCGAGCAGTACTTC
CDR3 protein: CASSLSGTTKGSEQYF

V gene: TRBV27
clone size: many
D gene: TRBD1
J gene: TRBJ2-1
CDR3 length: 14
CDR3 DNA: TGTGCCAGCAGCCACCGGGACAGTTACAATGAGCAGTTCTTC
CDR3 protein: CASSHRDSYNEQFF

V gene: TRBV2
clone size: many
D gene: .
J gene: TRBJ1-6
CDR3 length: 16
CDR3 DNA: TGTGCCAGCAGTGAAGCGAATACAAACGATAATTCACCCCTCCACTTT
CDR3 protein: CASSEANTNDNSPLHF

V gene: TRBV9
clone size: .
D gene: .
J gene: TRBJ1-3
CDR3 length: 16
CDR3 DNA: TGTGCCAGCAGCGTAGGCGGGACACAAAGGGGAAACACCATATATTTT
CDR3 protein: CASSVGGTQRGNTIYF

V gene: TRBV20-1
clone size: .
D gene: .
J gene: TRBJ2-5
CDR3 length: 11
CDR3 DNA: TGCAGTGCTGCCGTAAGGGAGACCCAGTACTTC
CDR3 protein: CSAAVRETQYF

V gene: TRBV5-6
clone size: .
D gene: .
J gene: TRBJ2-2
CDR3 length: 17
CDR3 DNA: TGTGCCAGCAGCTTGTGGCTTCTACAGGGCAACACCGGGGAGCTGTTTTTT
CDR3 protein: CASSLWLLQGNTGELFF

V gene: TRBV7-8
clone size: few
D gene: TRBD2
J gene: TRBJ2-2
CDR3 length: 17
CDR3 DNA: TGTGCCAGCAGCTTAGGGGGACGGGGGGCGAACACCGGGGAGCTGTTTTTT
CDR3 protein: CASSLGGRGANTGELFF

V gene: TRBV18
clone size: once
D gene: .
J gene: TRBJ2-7
CDR3 length: 12
CDR3 DNA: TGTGCCAGCTCACTTAAGGGATTCGAGCAGTACTTC
CDR3 protein: CASSLKGFEQYF

V gene: TRBV10-3
clone size: many
D gene: .
J gene: TRBJ2-4
CDR3 length: 12
CDR3 DNA: TGTGCCATCAGCGACGGTTCAAACATTCAGTACTTC
CDR3 protein: CAISDGSNIQYF

V gene: TRBV14
clone size: many
D gene: .
J gene: TRBJ2-2
CDR3 length: 13
CDR3 DNA: TGTGCCAGCAGCCAGTGGCAAACCGGGGAGCTGTTTTTT
CDR3 protein: CASSQWQTGELFF

V gene: TRBV7-9
clone size: many
D gene: .
J gene: TRBJ1-6
CDR3 length: 14
CDR3 DNA: TGTGCCAGCAGCTTATCGGGCAGCGAATCACCCCTCCACTTT
CDR3 protein: CASSLSGSESPLHF

V gene: TRBV18
clone size: .
D gene: TRBD1
J gene: TRBJ1-5
CDR3 length: 14
CDR3 DNA: TGTGCCAGCTCCCTTGGGACAGACCATCAGCCCCAGCATTTT
CDR3 protein: CASSLGTDHQPQHF

V gene: TRBV7-2
clone size: .
D gene: .
J gene: TRBJ2-5
CDR3 length: 16
CDR3 DNA: TGTGCCAGCAGCCCCTCCGGGGGGCTTTTTCAAGAGACCCAGTACTTC
CDR3 protein: CASSPSGGLFQETQYF

V gene: TRBV29-1
clone size: few
D gene: .
J gene: TRBJ2-5
CDR3 length: 12
CDR3 DNA: TGCAGCGTTGGTGTCACGGGGGAGACCCAGTACTTC
CDR3 protein: CSVGVTGETQYF

V gene: TRBV20-1
clone size: few
D gene: .
J gene: TRBJ1-2
CDR3 length: 14
CDR3 DNA: TGCAGTGCTAGTCTTCCCGGTACTAACTATGGCTACACCTTC
CDR3 protein: CSASLPGTNYGYTF